This TCR beta chain emerged from a study of blood T cell repertoires in COVID-19. Study information: The samples span acute and convalescent COVID-19 from the United States, Italy and Spain. T cells, B-cell-depleted T cells, or PBMCs provided the cDNA or gDNA that served as material.

Source study methods: Amplification from reference gene primers served as the basis for estimated nucleated cell counts. The table came from immunoSEQ multiplex PCR; TCRdb's copy has only in-frame clones and leaves some out. For V, J and clone size, that table is used; D and trimming come from the DNA. Of about 46,000 clones listed, 85% to 90% are singletons. Sequencing used peripheral blood. The sequence was collected from a human donor in a cohort sampled during active COVID-19.

In DNA, the CDR3 is TGTGCCAGCAGCTTCGGGGGGGCTAATGAGCAGTTCTTC. Translating it yields CASSFGGANEQFF. V usage is TRBV7-3 and J usage is TRBJ2-1; 8 bases line up with TRBD2. Losses at the gene ends were 3 bases for V and 7 bases for J; bases not matched to a gene: 2. The germline V gene has CDR1 SGHTA and CDR2 FQGTGA. The CDR3 loop spans 13 amino acids.